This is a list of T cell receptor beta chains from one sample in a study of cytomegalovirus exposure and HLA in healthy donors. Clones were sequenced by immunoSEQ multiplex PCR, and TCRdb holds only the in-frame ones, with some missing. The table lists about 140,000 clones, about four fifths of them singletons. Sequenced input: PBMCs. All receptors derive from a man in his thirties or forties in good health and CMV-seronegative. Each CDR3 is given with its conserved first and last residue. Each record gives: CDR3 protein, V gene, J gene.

CDR3aa: CASSYSGLLGGSPLHF
v_gene: TRBV6-5
j_gene: TRBJ1-6

CDR3aa: CASGSIRGRAVQYF
v_gene: TRBV12-5
j_gene: TRBJ2-7

CDR3aa: CASSPTGTGVNIQYF
v_gene: TRBV27
j_gene: TRBJ2-4

CDR3aa: CASSWQRGGINQETQYF
v_gene: TRBV5-1
j_gene: TRBJ2-5

CDR3aa: CASRVSGLNTEAFF
v_gene: TRBV5-1
j_gene: TRBJ1-1

CDR3aa: CASSGGDRDYEQYF
v_gene: TRBV6-5
j_gene: TRBJ2-7

CDR3aa: CASSVGQPGETQYF
v_gene: TRBV9
j_gene: TRBJ2-5

CDR3aa: CASSGTGEGTEAFF
v_gene: TRBV10-2
j_gene: TRBJ1-1

CDR3aa: CASRMTGDYGYTF
v_gene: TRBV6-1
j_gene: TRBJ1-2

CDR3aa: CASSFRSGVSIINEKLFF
v_gene: TRBV5-4
j_gene: TRBJ1-4

CDR3aa: CAPRRGLETQYF
v_gene: TRBV19
j_gene: TRBJ2-5

CDR3aa: CASSLGREGNEQFF
v_gene: TRBV11-3
j_gene: TRBJ2-1

CDR3aa: CASSFGVDSEAFF
v_gene: TRBV18
j_gene: TRBJ1-1

CDR3aa: CASTGGSPDTQYF
v_gene: TRBV28
j_gene: TRBJ2-3

CDR3aa: CASSPRGSYGYTF
v_gene: TRBV4-1
j_gene: TRBJ1-2

CDR3aa: CASSRRTGTGVEQYF
v_gene: TRBV11-2
j_gene: TRBJ2-7

CDR3aa: CASSYQKGNTIYF
v_gene: TRBV6-5
j_gene: TRBJ1-3

CDR3aa: CASSKEQGSTEAFF
v_gene: TRBV5-1
j_gene: TRBJ1-1

CDR3aa: CASSSTYRERTGELFF
v_gene: TRBV28
j_gene: TRBJ2-2

CDR3aa: CASSSPNGGTYEQYF
v_gene: TRBV7-2
j_gene: TRBJ2-7

CDR3aa: CASSLTGGSTDTQYF
v_gene: TRBV5-1
j_gene: TRBJ2-3

CDR3aa: CASISQVPTEAFF
v_gene: TRBV28
j_gene: TRBJ1-1

CDR3aa: CASSQDLGVRISF
v_gene: TRBV14
j_gene: TRBJ1-2

CDR3aa: CASSLGGRALNNEQFF
v_gene: TRBV5-1
j_gene: TRBJ2-1

CDR3aa: CASSSGEGGKNIQYF
v_gene: TRBV28
j_gene: TRBJ2-4

CDR3aa: CASSVTSGGGETQYF
v_gene: TRBV5-1
j_gene: TRBJ2-5

CDR3aa: CASSETSGRAGETQYF
v_gene: TRBV9
j_gene: TRBJ2-5

CDR3aa: CASSLVGQGRETQYF
v_gene: TRBV5-6
j_gene: TRBJ2-5

CDR3aa: CASSRSGRAREQYF
v_gene: TRBV27
j_gene: TRBJ2-7